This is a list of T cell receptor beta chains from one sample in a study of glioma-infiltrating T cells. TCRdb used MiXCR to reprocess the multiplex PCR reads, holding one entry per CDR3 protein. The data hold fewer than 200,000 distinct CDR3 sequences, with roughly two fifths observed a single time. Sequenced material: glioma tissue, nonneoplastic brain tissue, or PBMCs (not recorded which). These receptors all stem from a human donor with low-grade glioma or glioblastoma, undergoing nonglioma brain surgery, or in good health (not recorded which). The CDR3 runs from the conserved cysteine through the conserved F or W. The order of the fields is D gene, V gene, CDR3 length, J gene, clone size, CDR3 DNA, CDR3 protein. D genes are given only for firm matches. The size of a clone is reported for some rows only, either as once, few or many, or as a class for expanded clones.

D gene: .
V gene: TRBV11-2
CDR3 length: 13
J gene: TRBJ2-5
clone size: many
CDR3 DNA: TGTGCCAGCAGCTTAGGATACCAAGAGACCCAGTACTTC
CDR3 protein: CASSLGYQETQYF

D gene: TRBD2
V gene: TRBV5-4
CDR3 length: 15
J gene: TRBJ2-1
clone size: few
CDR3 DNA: TGTGCCAGCAGCTTGTTAGCGGGAGGCGGGGATGAGCAGTTCTTC
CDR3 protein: CASSLLAGGGDEQFF

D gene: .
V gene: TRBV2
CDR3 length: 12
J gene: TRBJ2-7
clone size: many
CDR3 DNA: TGTGCCAGCAGTGTACTAGCATCCGAGCAGTACTTC
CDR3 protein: CASSVLASEQYF

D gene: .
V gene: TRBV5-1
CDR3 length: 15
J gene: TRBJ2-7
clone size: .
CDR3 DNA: TGCGCCAGCAGCTTGGAAGGTAGCGGCTTTTACGAGCAGTACTTC
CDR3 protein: CASSLEGSGFYEQYF

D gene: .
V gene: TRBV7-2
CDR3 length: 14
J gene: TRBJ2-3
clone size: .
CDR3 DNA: TGTGCCAGCAGCGGGCGGCTAAGCACAGATACGCAGTTTTTT
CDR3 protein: CASSGRLSTDTQFF

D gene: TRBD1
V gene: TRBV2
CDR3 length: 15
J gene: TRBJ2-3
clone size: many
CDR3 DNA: TGTGCCAGCAGTGATACGACAGGGGGCAGAGATACGCAGTATTTT
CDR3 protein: CASSDTTGGRDTQYF

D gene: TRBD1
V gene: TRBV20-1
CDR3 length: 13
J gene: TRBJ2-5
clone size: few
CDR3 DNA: TGCAGTGCCGGGGGACAGGTCCAAGAGACCCAGTACTTC
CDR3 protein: CSAGGQVQETQYF

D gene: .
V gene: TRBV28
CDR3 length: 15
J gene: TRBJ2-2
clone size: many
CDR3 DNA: TGTGCCAGCAGACCTCCTAGGGGAGATGGAGGGGAGCTGTTTTTT
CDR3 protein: CASRPPRGDGGELFF

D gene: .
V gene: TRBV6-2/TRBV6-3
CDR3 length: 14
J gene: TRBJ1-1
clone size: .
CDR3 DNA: TGTGCCAGCATTACCACTAATTCGGGCACTGAAGCTTTCTTT
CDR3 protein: CASITTNSGTEAFF

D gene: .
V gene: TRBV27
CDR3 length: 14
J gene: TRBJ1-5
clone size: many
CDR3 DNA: TGTGCCAGCAGCACCGGGACCTCAACTCAGCCCCAGCATTTT
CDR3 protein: CASSTGTSTQPQHF

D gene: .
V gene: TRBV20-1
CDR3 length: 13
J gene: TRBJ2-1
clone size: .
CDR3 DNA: TGCAGTGCTAGAGGGGTAGAGGGAGGTGAGCAGTTCTTC
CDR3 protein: CSARGVEGGEQFF

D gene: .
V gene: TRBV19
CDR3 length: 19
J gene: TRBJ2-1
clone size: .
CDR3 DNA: TGTGCCAGTAGTATATATAGGTGGGGCAGGACTATATCTAAAGATGAGCAGTTCTTC
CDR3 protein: CASSIYRWGRTISKDEQFF